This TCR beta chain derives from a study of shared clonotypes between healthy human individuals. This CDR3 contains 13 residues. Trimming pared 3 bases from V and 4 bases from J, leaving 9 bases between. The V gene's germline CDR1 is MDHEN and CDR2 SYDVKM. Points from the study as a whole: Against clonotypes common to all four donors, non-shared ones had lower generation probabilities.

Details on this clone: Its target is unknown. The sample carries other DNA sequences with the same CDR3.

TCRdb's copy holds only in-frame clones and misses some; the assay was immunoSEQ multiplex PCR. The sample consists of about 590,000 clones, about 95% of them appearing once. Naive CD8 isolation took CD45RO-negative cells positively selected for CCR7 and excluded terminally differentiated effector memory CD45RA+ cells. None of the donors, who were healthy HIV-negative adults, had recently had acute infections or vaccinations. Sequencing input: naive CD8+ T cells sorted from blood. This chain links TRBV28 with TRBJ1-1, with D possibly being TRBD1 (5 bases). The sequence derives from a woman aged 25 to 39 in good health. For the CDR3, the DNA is TGTGCCAGCAGTTTGGCAGGGACCACTGAAGCTTTCTTT. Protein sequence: CASSLAGTTEAFF.